This TCR beta chain came from a study of beta chain features in type 1 diabetes. Study-wide context: All samples together contributed around 100,000,000 sorted cells for examination. Points from the study as a whole: PCR could preferentially amplify shorter templates, alike in patients and controls.

Trimming removed 1 base from V and 1 base from J; junction bases left unmatched: 8. The CDR3 loop spans 16 amino acids. Germline-derived CDR1 and CDR2 are GTSNPN and SVGIG (reference sequence). Blood was collected once per donor into heparin, averaging about 0.12 L. CD4+ cells of the naive, central memory, regulatory and stem cell-like memory types were sorted via CD45RO/CCR7/CD25/CD127/CD95/CD27. All of the isolated RNA was reverse transcribed, so expressed TCRB transcripts were sequenced. Measured with immunoSEQ multiplex PCR; TCRdb has only the in-frame clones, and not every one. The sample holds around 500,000 clones, approximately 30% seen once. This clone was observed a few times. Its antigen is still unknown.

The chain uses TRBV30 and TRBJ2-7; 9 nucleotides agree with TRBD2. Sequencing used naive CD4+ T cells from blood. The receptor was isolated from a man younger than 35 in good health. The CDR3 nucleotides are TGTGCCTGGAGTGCCTTTAGCGGGAGTATATCCTACGAGCAGTACTTC. Protein: CAWSAFSGSISYEQYF. The full variable domain, completed using reference TRBV30 and TRBJ2-7, is SQTIHQWPATLVQPVGSPLSLECTVEGTSNPNLYWYRQAAGRGLQLLFYSVGIGQISSEVPQNLSASRPQDRQFILSSKKLLLSDSGFYLCAWSAFSGSISYEQYFGPGTRLTVT.